Following are 7 T cell receptor beta chains from one sample sequenced in a study of T cells in Graves' hyperthyroidism and ophthalmopathy. RNA transcripts yielded amplified TCR beta CDR3 regions. The HTBI set primed first-round TCR CDR3 RT-PCR. TCRdb used MiXCR to reprocess the multiplex PCR reads, holding one entry per CDR3 protein. The sample has about 480,000 distinct CDR3 sequences, about 15% seen once. The sample taken for sequencing was blood. All receptors come from a young woman with Graves' hyperthyroidism.

This clonotype was recorded at least ten times. V gene TRBV20-1 combines with J gene TRBJ1-1; a weak D match, TRBD1 (5 bases). V was shortened by 0 bases and J by 6 bases, with 8 bases between the two germline ends. Germline V gives CDR1 DFQATT, CDR2 SNEGSKA (reference sequence). The CDR3 totals 12 residues. DNA of the CDR3: TGCAGTGCTAGAGAGTGGGGGGCTGAAGCTTTCTTT. Translation gives CSAREWGAEAFF.

This clonotype was seen at least ten times. This rearrangement joins TRBV18 to TRBJ1-1; a weak D match, TRBD1 (5 bases). Per the germline V gene, CDR1 is KGHSH and CDR2 is LQKENI. V lost 2 bases, J lost 4 bases, and 14 bases lay in between. This CDR3 region has 15 residues. This CDR3 reads CASSPGGPLGTEAFF. CDR3 nucleotide sequence: TGTGCCAGCTCACCAGGGGGACCGCTGGGCACTGAAGCTTTCTTT.

The table lists this clonotype with many counts. The rearrangement uses TRBV28 and TRBJ1-5, with D possibly TRBD1 on 6 matching bases. There are 13 residues in the CDR3. Trimming cost V 5 bases and J 6 bases, with 11 bases left between them. The germline V gene has CDR1 MDHEN and CDR2 SYDVKM. In DNA form, the CDR3 reads TGTGCCAGCAGTGTACAGGGAGTTCAGCCCCAGCATTTT. It encodes CASSVQGVQPQHF.

This clonotype occurred many times. The chain has TRBV20-1 and TRBJ2-7; 10 bases align to TRBD2. The V and J ends lost 4 bases and 7 bases, in that order; junction bases with no gene match: 10. The CDR3 is made up of 14 amino acids. Germline V gene sequence: CDR1 DFQATT, CDR2 SNEGSKA (reference sequence). CDR3 residues: CSAKRASGSGEQYF. CDR3 in DNA: TGCAGTGCTAAAAGGGCTAGCGGGAGTGGTGAGCAGTACTTC.

The chain has TRBV5-1 and TRBJ2-7; D is uncertain. Per germline, CDR1 SGHRS and CDR2 YFSETQ. Trimming took off 6 bases at V and 6 bases at J, with 16 bases between the two ends. The CDR3 length is 13 residues. The CDR3 nucleotides are TGCGCCAGCAAATGGGTCGACGACGGCGAGCAGTACTTC. It is translated as CASKWVDDGEQYF.

This clonotype was recorded many times. The chain is built from TRBV2 and TRBJ2-1; a possible D gene is TRBD1 (6 bases). Germline loops: CDR1 SNHLY, CDR2 FYNNEI. V shed 7 bases and J shed 8 bases, with 18 bases lying between them. This CDR3 region has 14 residues. This chain's CDR3 is CASTKGDLRDEQFF. CDR3 nucleotide sequence: TGTGCCAGCACTAAGGGGGATTTGAGGGATGAGCAGTTCTTC. Full variable domain (remainder filled in from reference TRBV2 and TRBJ2-1): EPEVTQTPSHQVTQMGQEVILRCVPISNHLYFYWYRQILGQKVEFLVSFYNNEISEKSEIFDDQFSVERPDGSNFTLKIRSTKLEDSAMYFCASTKGDLRDEQFFGPGTRLTVL.

As to this clonotype: A much larger clone differs by one base, so this may be a read error. The chain has TRBV14 and TRBJ2-1; D possibly matches TRBD1 or TRBD2 (5 bases each). The V gene's germline CDR1 is SGHDN and CDR2 FVKESK. The CDR3 is 14 residues long. The CDR3 DNA follows: TGTACCAGCAGCCTGGGACGGTATGGCAATGAGCAGTTCTTC. It encodes CTSSLGRYGNEQFF.